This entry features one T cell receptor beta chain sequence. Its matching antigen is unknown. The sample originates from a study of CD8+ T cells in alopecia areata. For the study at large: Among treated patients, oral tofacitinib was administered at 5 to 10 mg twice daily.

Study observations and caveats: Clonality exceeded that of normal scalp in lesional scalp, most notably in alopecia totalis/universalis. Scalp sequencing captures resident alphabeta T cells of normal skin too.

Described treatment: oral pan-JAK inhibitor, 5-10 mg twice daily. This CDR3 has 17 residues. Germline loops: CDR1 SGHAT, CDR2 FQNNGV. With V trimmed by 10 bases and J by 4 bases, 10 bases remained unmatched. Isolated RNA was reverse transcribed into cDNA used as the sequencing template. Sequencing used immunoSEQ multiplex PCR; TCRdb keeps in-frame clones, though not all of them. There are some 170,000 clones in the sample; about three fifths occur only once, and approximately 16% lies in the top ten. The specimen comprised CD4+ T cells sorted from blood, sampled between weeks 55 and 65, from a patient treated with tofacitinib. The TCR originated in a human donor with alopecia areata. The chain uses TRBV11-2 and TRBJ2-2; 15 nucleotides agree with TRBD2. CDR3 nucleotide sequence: TGTGCCACCGTGGGACTAGCGGGGGGCCTGATCACCGGGGAGCTGTTTTTT. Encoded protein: CATVGLAGGLITGELFF.